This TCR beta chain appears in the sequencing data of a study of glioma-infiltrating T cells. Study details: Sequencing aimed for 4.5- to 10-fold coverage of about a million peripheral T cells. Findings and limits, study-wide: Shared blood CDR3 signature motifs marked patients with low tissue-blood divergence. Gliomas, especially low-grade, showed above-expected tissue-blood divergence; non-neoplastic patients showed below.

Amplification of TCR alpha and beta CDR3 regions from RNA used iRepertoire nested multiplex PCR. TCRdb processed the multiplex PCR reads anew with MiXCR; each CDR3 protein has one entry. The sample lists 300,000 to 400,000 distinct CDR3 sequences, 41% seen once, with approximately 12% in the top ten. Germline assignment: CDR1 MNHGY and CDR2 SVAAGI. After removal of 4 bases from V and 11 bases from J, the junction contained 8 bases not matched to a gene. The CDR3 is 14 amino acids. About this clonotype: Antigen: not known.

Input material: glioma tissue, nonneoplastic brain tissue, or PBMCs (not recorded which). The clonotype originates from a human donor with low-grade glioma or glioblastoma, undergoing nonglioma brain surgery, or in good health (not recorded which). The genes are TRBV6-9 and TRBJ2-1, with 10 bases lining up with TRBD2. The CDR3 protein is CASSSGLAGVKQFF. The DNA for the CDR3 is TGTGCCAGCAGTTCGGGGCTAGCGGGGGTCAAGCAGTTCTTC.